A single sample gave rise to the 24 T cell receptor beta chains below, sequenced in a study of blood T cells in healthy people across ages. A second PCR of 7 to 11 cycles used a sample-barcoded 5' primer and a J-beta primer mix. TCRdb itself ran the 5' RACE reads through MiXCR, one entry per CDR3 protein. This table has some 1,800,000 distinct CDR3 sequences, 39% appearing once. Sequenced sample: blood. The receptors were gathered from a human donor in good health.

The sample holds a few counts of this clonotype. The rearrangement joins TRBV3-1 to TRBJ2-5; D is perhaps TRBD2 (6 bases). The J call may be faulty, since TRBJ2-7 better matches the DNA end. The germline V gene has CDR1 LGHDT and CDR2 YNNKEL (reference sequence). This CDR3 has 14 residues. The CDR3 reads CASSQPSGGIEQYF. In nucleotides, the CDR3 is TGTGCCAGCAGCCAACCCAGTGGAGGGATCGAGCAGTACTTC.

The chain has TRBV5-6 and TRBJ1-5, with 8 bases matching TRBD1. V lost 2 bases and J lost 7; bases outside the gene matches: 5. This CDR3 has 14 amino acids. Germline-derived CDR1 and CDR2 are SGHDT and YYEEEE. DNA for the CDR3: TGTGCCAGCAGCTTAACAGGGGGAAAACAGCCCCAGCATTTT. This sequence encodes CASSLTGGKQPQHF. The variable domain in full, with the rest retrieved from reference TRBV5-6 and TRBJ1-5, is DAGVTQSPTHLIKTRGQQVTLRCSPKSGHDTVSWYQQALGQGPQFIFQYYEEEERQRGNFPDRFSGHQFPNYSSELNVNALLLGDSALYLCASSLTGGKQPQHFGDGTRLSIL.

This clonotype was seen once. This chain uses TRBV15 with TRBJ1-5; D remains unclear. V lost 6 bases and J lost 7, with 13 bases in between. The length of the CDR3 is 13 residues. The germline gives CDR1 LNHNV, CDR2 YYDKDF (reference sequence). The CDR3 nucleotides are TGTGCCACCAGTGATCCCTTACGGCAGCCCCAGCATTTT. Its translation: CATSDPLRQPQHF.

This clonotype was recorded a few times. The chain links TRBV6-5 to TRBJ1-1; 9 bases are a match to TRBD1. This CDR3 comprises 15 residues. V was pared by 6 bases and J by 1 base, with 6 bases of the junction left unmatched. The germline CDR1 and CDR2 sequences are MNHEY and SVGAGI. The CDR3 loop reads CASSTDRGRNTEAFF. The CDR3 nucleotides read TGTGCCAGCAGCACGGACAGGGGAAGGAACACTGAAGCTTTCTTT.

This chain uses TRBV5-1 with TRBJ1-4; TRBD1 agrees at 12 bases. This CDR3 region has 15 residues. The ends lost 3 bases at V and 8 bases at J; junction bases unmatched: 5. Germline V gives CDR1 SGHRS, CDR2 YFSETQ. The CDR3 DNA follows: TGCGCCAGCAGCTCAGGGACAGGGGGCTGCGAAAAACTGTTTTTT. Translated, it gives CASSSGTGGCEKLFF.

In its sample, this clonotype was seen a few times. The chain uses TRBV4-1 and TRBJ1-2, with 10 bases identical to TRBD1. Germline loops: CDR1 MGHRA, CDR2 YSYEKL. V gave up 1 base and J gave up 7 bases; unmatched junction bases: 9. The CDR3 runs 16 residues. The CDR3 bases are TGCGCCAGCAGCCAAGCGTTGGGACAGGGGTTAAGTGGCTACACCTTC. Amino acid sequence: CASSQALGQGLSGYTF.

J is TRBJ1-4 and V is TRBV9; 7 bases are a match to TRBD1. Germline CDR1 reads SGDLS; CDR2 reads YYNGEE. With 4 bases clipped from V and 5 bases from J, the junction kept 11 bases outside the gene matches. The CDR3 has 16 amino acids. CDR3 sequence reads: CASSLTHRGWNEKLFF. In DNA form, the CDR3 reads TGTGCCAGCAGCCTCACTCACAGGGGATGGAATGAAAAACTGTTTTTT. Full variable domain (missing parts from reference TRBV9 and TRBJ1-4): DSGVTQTPKHLITATGQRVTLRCSPRSGDLSVYWYQQSLDQGLQFLIQYYNGEERAKGNILERFSAQQFPDLHSELNLSSLELGDSALYFCASSLTHRGWNEKLFFGSGTQLSVL.

The rearrangement joins TRBV5-1 to TRBJ2-3; the match to TRBD2 covers 7 bases. V gave up 3 bases and J gave up 2 bases; unmatched junction bases: 9. CDR3 length equals 16 residues. Germline loops: CDR1 SGHRS, CDR2 YFSETQ. The CDR3 protein is CASSCTPGLLTDTQYF. As DNA, the CDR3 is TGCGCCAGCAGCTGCACTCCGGGACTACTCACAGATACGCAGTATTTT.

This clonotype was seen a handful of times. The V gene is TRBV20-1, the J gene TRBJ2-7; D possibly matches TRBD1 or TRBD2 (5 bases each). CDR1 DFQATT and CDR2 SNEGSKA come from the germline V gene (reference sequence). V was cut by 4 bases and J by 10 bases, with 17 bases left in between. This CDR3 has 12 residues. DNA of the CDR3: TGCAGTGCTACCGGGACCCTCTCCGATCAGTACTTC. This encodes CSATGTLSDQYF.

CDR3 protein: CASSSDSQGYEKLFF. In DNA form, the CDR3 reads TGTGCCAGCAGCTCGGACAGTCAGGGGTATGAAAAACTGTTTTTT. This chain connects TRBV5-5 to TRBJ1-4, with D possibly being TRBD1 (6 bases). Trimming pared 3 bases from V and 6 bases from J, leaving 15 bases between. The CDR3 runs 15 residues. CDR1 is SGHKS, CDR2 YYEKEE, per germline (reference sequence).

This clonotype was counted only a few times. The chain couples TRBV9 to TRBJ2-1; TRBD2 might be the D (5 bases). The CDR3 covers 15 residues. V lost 6 bases, J lost 2 bases, and 15 bases lay in between. CDR1 SGDLS and CDR2 YYNGEE come from the germline V gene. For the CDR3, the DNA is TGTGCCAGCACCCCGAGGGAAAAGACCTACAATGAGCAGTTCTTC. Amino acids: CASTPREKTYNEQFF.

This clonotype was counted ten times or more. J is TRBJ2-3 and V is TRBV20-1; D is unresolved. V was trimmed by 6 bases and J by 6 bases, leaving 10 bases between them. CDR3 size: 11 residues. CDR1 DFQATT and CDR2 SNEGSKA come from the germline V gene (reference sequence). The CDR3 is CSATLGDTQYF. DNA of the CDR3: TGCAGTGCCACCCTAGGGGATACGCAGTATTTT.

This clonotype has a handful of counts. This chain uses TRBV7-9 with TRBJ1-5; 7 bases fit TRBD1. Germline CDR1 and CDR2: SEHNR and FQNEAQ (reference sequence). The junction had 10 bases not matched to a gene; V was cut back by 4 bases and J by 7 bases. The CDR3 runs to 15 residues. The chain's CDR3 is CASSSDREEGQPQHF. In nucleotides, the CDR3 is TGTGCCAGCAGCTCCGACAGGGAAGAGGGGCAGCCCCAGCATTTT.

This rearrangement joins TRBV6-1 to TRBJ2-5; 7 bases are a match to TRBD1. The germline CDR1 and CDR2 sequences are MNHNS and SASEGT. The CDR3 loop spans 15 amino acids. V lost 3 bases, J lost 5 bases, and 9 bases stayed unmatched. Here the CDR3 reads CASSDLTGRGETQYF. CDR3 sequence (DNA): TGTGCCAGCAGTGATCTGACAGGGAGAGGGGAGACCCAGTACTTC.

This clonotype has just a few counts. This sequence joins TRBV28 and TRBJ1-2; D remains ambiguous. This CDR3 comprises 16 residues. The V end was cut by 4 bases, the J end by 5 bases, with 20 bases between. The germline V gene has CDR1 MDHEN and CDR2 SYDVKM. The CDR3 DNA is TGTGCCAGCAGTTCCTCCCTCCCCATGGGTGGATATGGCTACACCTTC. This codes for CASSSSLPMGGYGYTF.

This chain links TRBV3-1 with TRBJ2-7, with 9 bases lining up with TRBD1. The CDR3 runs to 16 residues. The V gene end was trimmed by 3 bases and the J gene end by 2 bases; junction bases not matched to a gene: 8. Per germline, CDR1 LGHDT and CDR2 YNNKEL (reference sequence). The CDR3 sequence is CASSQWSQGAPYEQYF. CDR3 bases: TGTGCCAGCAGCCAGTGGTCACAGGGGGCCCCCTACGAGCAGTACTTC.

The chain joins TRBV4-3 to TRBJ1-4; TRBD1 matches at 7 bases. Germline CDR1 and CDR2: LGHNA and YSLEER. The CDR3 has 16 amino acids. V lost 0 bases to trimming and J lost 8 bases; unmatched junction nucleotides: 9. Here the CDR3 reads CASSQDDRALGEKLFF. Written as DNA, the CDR3 is TGCGCCAGCAGCCAAGATGACAGGGCCCTGGGCGAAAAACTGTTTTTT.

This chain uses TRBV20-1 with TRBJ2-5, with TRBD2 matching over 8 bases. Germline CDR1 reads DFQATT; CDR2 reads SNEGSKA (reference sequence). The CDR3 contains 17 residues. With V trimmed by 0 bases and J by 4 bases, 13 bases remained unmatched. As DNA, the CDR3 is TGCAGTGCTAGAGATTGGGCGGGGGGCTTGTCGGGAGAGACCCAGTACTTC. It encodes CSARDWAGGLSGETQYF.

J is TRBJ1-2 and V is TRBV12-3 or TRBV12-4; 8 nucleotides line up with TRBD1. The CDR3 has 17 residues. With V trimmed by 3 bases and J by 0 bases, 9 bases remained unmatched. DNA of the CDR3: TGTGCCAGCAGTTTTGGGGACAGGCCGGCTGCTAACTATGGCTACACCTTC. It yields the protein CASSFGDRPAANYGYTF.

CDR3 region: CASSPAPPLGYTF. CDR3 coding DNA: TGTGCCAGCAGTCCGGCCCCGCCCCTTGGCTACACCTTC. V is TRBV12-3 or TRBV12-4 and J is TRBJ1-2; D is uncertain. Trimming took off 5 bases at V and 7 bases at J, with 14 bases between the two ends. CDR3 length: 13 residues.

This clonotype was seen a few times. The J gene is TRBJ1-1, the V gene TRBV6-5; 12 nucleotides match TRBD1. The CDR3 contains 17 residues. Germline assignment: CDR1 MNHEY and CDR2 SVGAGI. V gave up 0 bases and J gave up 3 bases; unmatched junction bases: 5. The CDR3 sequence: CASSYSGTGGVYTEAFF. The CDR3 DNA sequence: TGTGCCAGCAGTTACTCGGGGACAGGGGGCGTTTACACTGAAGCTTTCTTT.

The chain carries TRBV11-2 and TRBJ2-5, with D unresolved. V shed 3 bases and J shed 3 bases, with 11 bases lying between them. This CDR3 comprises 14 residues. Looked up from germline, CDR1 is SGHAT and CDR2 is FQNNGV. This CDR3 reads CASSFEAGEETQYF. CDR3 nucleotide sequence: TGTGCCAGCAGCTTTGAGGCAGGAGAAGAGACCCAGTACTTC.

The chain recombines TRBV10-3 with TRBJ2-1; maybe TRBD2 (5 bases). Germline CDR1 and CDR2: ENHRY and SYGVKD. V was cut by 0 bases and J by 6 bases, with 15 bases left in between. The CDR3 covers 16 residues. In DNA form, the CDR3 reads TGTGCCATCAGTGAGTCGGGGAGTAGACACGGCAATGAGCAGTTCTTC. Encoded protein: CAISESGSRHGNEQFF.

The chain couples TRBV19 to TRBJ1-2, with 7 nucleotides matching TRBD1. V shed 7 bases, J shed 3 bases, and the junction held 8 bases outside the gene matches. The germline CDR1 and CDR2 sequences are LNHDA and SQIVND (reference sequence). CDR3 length equals 14 residues. The CDR3 here is CASTRTGGDYGYTF. The CDR3, as DNA: TGTGCCAGTACCAGGACAGGCGGGGACTATGGCTACACCTTC.